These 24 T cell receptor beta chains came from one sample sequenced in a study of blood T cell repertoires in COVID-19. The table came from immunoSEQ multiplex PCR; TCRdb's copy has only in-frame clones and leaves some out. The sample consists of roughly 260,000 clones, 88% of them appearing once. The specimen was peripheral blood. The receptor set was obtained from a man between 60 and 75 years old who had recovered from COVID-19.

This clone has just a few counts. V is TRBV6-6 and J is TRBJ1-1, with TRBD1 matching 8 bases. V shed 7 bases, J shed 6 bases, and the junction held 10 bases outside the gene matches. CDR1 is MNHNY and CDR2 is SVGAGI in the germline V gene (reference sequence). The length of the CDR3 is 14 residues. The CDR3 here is CASTTGGAYAEAFF. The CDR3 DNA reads TGTGCCAGCACCACAGGGGGGGCTTATGCTGAAGCTTTCTTT.

In DNA form, the CDR3 reads TGTGCCAGCAGCCAAGGTCCGGGCCAAGAGACCCAGTACTTC. Protein: CASSQGPGQETQYF. The gene calls are TRBV3-1 (or the pseudogene TRBV3-2) and TRBJ2-5; D call uncertain. Trimming pared 1 base from V and 1 base from J, leaving 7 bases between. The germline gives CDR1 LGHDT, CDR2 YNNKEL (reference sequence). The CDR3 spans 14 residues.

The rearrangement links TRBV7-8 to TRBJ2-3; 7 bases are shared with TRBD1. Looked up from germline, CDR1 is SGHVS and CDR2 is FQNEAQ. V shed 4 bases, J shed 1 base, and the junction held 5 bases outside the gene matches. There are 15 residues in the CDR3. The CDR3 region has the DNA TGTGCCAGCAGCTCCAGAACAGGGGGCACAGATACGCAGTATTTT. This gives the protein CASSSRTGGTDTQYF.

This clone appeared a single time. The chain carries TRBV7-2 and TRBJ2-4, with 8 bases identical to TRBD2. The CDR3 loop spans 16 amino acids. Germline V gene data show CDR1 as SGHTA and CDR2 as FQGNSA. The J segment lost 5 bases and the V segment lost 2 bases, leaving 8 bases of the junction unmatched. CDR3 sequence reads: CASSLSPSGGQNIQYF. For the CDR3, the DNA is TGTGCCAGCAGCTTATCCCCCAGCGGGGGCCAAAACATTCAGTACTTC.

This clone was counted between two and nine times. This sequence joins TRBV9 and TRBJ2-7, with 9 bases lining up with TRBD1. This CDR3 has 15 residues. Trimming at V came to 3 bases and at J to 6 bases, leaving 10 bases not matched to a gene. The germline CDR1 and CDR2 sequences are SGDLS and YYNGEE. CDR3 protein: CASSARGDRVGEQYF. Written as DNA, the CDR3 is TGTGCCAGCAGCGCCCGAGGGGACAGGGTCGGCGAGCAGTACTTC. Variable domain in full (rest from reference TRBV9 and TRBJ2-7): DSGVTQTPKHLITATGQRVTLRCSPRSGDLSVYWYQQSLDQGLQFLIQYYNGEERAKGNILERFSAQQFPDLHSELNLSSLELGDSALYFCASSARGDRVGEQYFGPGTRLTVT.

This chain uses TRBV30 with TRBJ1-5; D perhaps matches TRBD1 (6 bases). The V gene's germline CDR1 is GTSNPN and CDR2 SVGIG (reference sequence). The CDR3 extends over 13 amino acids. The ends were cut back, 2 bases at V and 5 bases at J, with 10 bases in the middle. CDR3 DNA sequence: TGTGCCTGGAGTTCGGCAGGGGATCAGCCCCAGCATTTT. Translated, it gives CAWSSAGDQPQHF.

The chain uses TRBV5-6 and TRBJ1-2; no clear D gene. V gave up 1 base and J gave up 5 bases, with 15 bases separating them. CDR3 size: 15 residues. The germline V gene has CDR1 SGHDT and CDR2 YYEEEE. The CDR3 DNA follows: TGTGCCAGCAGCTTGATTGTGGAGGGCCCATATGGCTACACCTTC. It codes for CASSLIVEGPYGYTF. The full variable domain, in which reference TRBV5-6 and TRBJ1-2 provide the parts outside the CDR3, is DAGVTQSPTHLIKTRGQQVTLRCSPKSGHDTVSWYQQALGQGPQFIFQYYEEEERQRGNFPDRFSGHQFPNYSSELNVNALLLGDSALYLCASSLIVEGPYGYTFGSGTRLTVV.

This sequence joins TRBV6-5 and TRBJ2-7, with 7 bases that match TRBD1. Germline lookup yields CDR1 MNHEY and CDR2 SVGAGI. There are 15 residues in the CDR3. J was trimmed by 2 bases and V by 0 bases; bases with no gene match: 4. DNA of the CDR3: TGTGCCAGCAGTTACTCATGGCAGGGGGCCTACGAGCAGTACTTC. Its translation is CASSYSWQGAYEQYF.

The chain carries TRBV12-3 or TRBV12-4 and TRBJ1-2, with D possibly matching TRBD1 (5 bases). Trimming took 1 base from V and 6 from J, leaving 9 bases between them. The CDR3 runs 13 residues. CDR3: CASSLVRGDGYTF. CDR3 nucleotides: TGTGCCAGCAGTTTAGTCCGGGGGGATGGCTACACCTTC.

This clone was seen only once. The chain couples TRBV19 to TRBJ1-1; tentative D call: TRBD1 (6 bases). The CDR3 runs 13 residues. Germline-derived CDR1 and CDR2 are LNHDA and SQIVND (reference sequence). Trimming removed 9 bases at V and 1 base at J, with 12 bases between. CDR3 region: CASEDRQNTEAFF. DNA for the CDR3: TGTGCCAGCGAAGACAGGCAGAACACTGAAGCTTTCTTT.

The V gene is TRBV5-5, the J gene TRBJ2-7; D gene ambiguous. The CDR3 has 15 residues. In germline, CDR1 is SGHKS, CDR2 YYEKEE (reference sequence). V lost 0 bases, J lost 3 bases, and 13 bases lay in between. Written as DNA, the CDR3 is TGTGCCAGCAGCTTGGGATTCCAAGGCGGCTACGAGCAGTACTTC. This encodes CASSLGFQGGYEQYF.

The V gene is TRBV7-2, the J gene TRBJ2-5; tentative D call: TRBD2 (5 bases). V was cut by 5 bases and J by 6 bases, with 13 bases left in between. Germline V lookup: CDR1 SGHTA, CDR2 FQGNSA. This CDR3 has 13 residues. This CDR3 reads CASSHKGEKTQYF. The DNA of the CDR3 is TGTGCCAGCAGCCATAAGGGAGAGAAGACCCAGTACTTC.

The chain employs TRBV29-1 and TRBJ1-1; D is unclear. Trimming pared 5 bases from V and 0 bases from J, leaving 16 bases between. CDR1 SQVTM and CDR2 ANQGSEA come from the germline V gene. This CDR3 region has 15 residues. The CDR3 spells CSVPGGDFLNTEAFF. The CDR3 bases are TGCAGCGTTCCTGGCGGTGACTTTCTGAACACTGAAGCTTTCTTT.

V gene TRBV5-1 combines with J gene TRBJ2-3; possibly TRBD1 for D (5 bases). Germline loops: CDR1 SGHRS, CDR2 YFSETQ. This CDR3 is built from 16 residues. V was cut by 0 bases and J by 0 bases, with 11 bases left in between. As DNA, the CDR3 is TGCGCCAGCAGCTTGGGCAGGGAACGAAGCACAGATACGCAGTATTTT. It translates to CASSLGRERSTDTQYF.

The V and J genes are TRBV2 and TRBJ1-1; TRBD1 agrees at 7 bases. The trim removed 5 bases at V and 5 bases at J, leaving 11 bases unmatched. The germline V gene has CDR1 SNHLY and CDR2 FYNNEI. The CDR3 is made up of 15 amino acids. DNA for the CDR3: TGTGCCAGCAGTAAAGACAGGGTCTCAGGTACTGAAGCTTTCTTT. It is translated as CASSKDRVSGTEAFF.

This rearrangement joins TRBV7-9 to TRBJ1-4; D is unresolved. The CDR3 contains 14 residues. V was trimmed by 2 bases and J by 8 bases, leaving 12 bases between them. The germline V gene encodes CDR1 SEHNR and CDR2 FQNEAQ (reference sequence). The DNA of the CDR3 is TGTGCCAGCAGCTTAAGATCCGGAGAGGAAAAACTGTTTTTT. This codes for CASSLRSGEEKLFF.

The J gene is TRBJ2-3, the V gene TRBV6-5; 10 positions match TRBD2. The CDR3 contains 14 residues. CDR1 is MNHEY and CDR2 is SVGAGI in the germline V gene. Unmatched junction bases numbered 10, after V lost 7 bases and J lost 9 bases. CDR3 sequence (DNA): TGTGCCAGCAAACAAGCGGGGGGGCCAGGGACGCAGTATTTT. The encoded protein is CASKQAGGPGTQYF.

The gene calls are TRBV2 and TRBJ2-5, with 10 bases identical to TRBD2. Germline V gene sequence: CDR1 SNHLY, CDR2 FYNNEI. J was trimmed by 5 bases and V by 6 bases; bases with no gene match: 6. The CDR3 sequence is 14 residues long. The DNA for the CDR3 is TGTGCCAGCAGGGTAGCGGGGGGCGGTGAGACCCAGTACTTC. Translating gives CASRVAGGGETQYF.

The CDR3 sequence: CASSPGQEGTEAFF. CDR3 nucleotide sequence: TGTGCCAGCTCACCGGGACAGGAGGGCACTGAAGCTTTCTTT. V and J are TRBV18 and TRBJ1-1, with 8 bases matching TRBD1. The V gene's germline CDR1 is KGHSH and CDR2 LQKENI. This CDR3 is built from 14 residues. With 3 bases clipped from V and 4 bases from J, the junction kept 4 bases outside the gene matches.

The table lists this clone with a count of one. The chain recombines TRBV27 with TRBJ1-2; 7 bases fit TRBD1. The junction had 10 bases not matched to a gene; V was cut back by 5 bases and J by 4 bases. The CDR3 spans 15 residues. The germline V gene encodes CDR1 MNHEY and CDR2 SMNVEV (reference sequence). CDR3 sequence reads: CASSPPDRPFYGYTF. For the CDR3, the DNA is TGTGCCAGCAGTCCCCCGGACAGGCCCTTCTATGGCTACACCTTC.

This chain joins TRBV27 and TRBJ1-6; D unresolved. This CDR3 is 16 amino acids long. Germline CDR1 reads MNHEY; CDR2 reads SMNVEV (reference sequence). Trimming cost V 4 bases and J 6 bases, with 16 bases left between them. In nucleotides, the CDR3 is TGTGCCAGCAGTTATGGGTTAAACAGCGGTAATTCACCCCTCCACTTT. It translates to CASSYGLNSGNSPLHF.

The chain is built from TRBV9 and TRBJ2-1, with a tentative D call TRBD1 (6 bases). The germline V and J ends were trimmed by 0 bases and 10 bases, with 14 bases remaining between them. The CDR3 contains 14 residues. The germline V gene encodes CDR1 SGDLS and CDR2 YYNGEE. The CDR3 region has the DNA TGTGCCAGCAGCGTAGCTTCCTTCGGACAGGAGCAGTTCTTC. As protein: CASSVASFGQEQFF.

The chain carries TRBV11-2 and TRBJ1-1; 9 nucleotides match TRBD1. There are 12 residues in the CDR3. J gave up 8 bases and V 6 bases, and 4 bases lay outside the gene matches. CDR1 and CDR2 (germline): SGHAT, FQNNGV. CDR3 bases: TGTGCCAGCAGGGGGACAGGGTTGGAAGCTTTCTTT. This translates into CASRGTGLEAFF.

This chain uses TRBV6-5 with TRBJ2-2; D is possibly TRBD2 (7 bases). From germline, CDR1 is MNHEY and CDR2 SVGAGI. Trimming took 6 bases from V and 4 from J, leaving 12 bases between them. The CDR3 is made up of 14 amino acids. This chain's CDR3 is CASRPAGATGELFF. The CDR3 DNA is TGTGCCAGCAGGCCCGCGGGGGCCACCGGGGAGCTGTTTTTT.